These 9 T cell receptor beta chains came from one sample sequenced in a study of T-cell reconstitution after alpha-beta-depleted transplantation in children. This sample's TCRbeta library carried unique molecular identifier barcodes. Via MiXCR, TCRdb re-called the PCR reads, giving one row per CDR3 protein. Of 200,000 to 300,000 distinct CDR3 sequences in the sample, about 24% are singletons; the top ten hold about 4.8%. The sample here was PBMCs, mostly from graft donor cells, taken 360 days after TCRalphabeta/CD19-depleted stem cell transplant. These receptors originate from a female patient aged 2-15 years who had a stem cell transplant for congenital amegakaryocytic thrombocytopenia, so the T cells may come from the graft donor.

This clonotype was seen a handful of times. This chain connects TRBV25-1 to TRBJ2-1; the match to TRBD2 covers 7 bases. This CDR3 has 15 amino acids. V shed 6 bases and J 5 bases; nucleotides not matched to a gene: 10. CDR1 is MGHDK, CDR2 SYGVNS, per germline. This chain's CDR3 is CASSSFSGKDNEQFF. The CDR3 DNA reads TGTGCCAGCAGCTCTTTCAGCGGGAAAGACAATGAGCAGTTCTTC.

The table lists this clonotype with a count of one. The rearrangement links TRBV5-6 to TRBJ2-2, with D possibly being TRBD2 (6 bases). V lost 5 bases and J 4 bases, leaving 18 bases between the germline ends. In germline, CDR1 is SGHDT, CDR2 YYEEEE. The CDR3 consists of 16 residues. CDR3 bases: TGTGCCAGCAGAGCCCCGGGCGTGGGGGGCACCGGGGAGCTGTTTTTT. This sequence encodes CASRAPGVGGTGELFF.

The V and J genes are TRBV4-2 and TRBJ2-7, with TRBD2 matching over 13 bases. Germline-derived CDR1 and CDR2 are LGHNA and YNFKEQ. After removal of 1 base from V and 3 bases from J, the junction contained 9 bases not matched to a gene. This CDR3 comprises 18 residues. The CDR3 sequence: CASSQASTSGGADYEQYF. The CDR3 nucleotides are TGTGCCAGCAGCCAAGCCAGCACTAGCGGGGGGGCCGACTACGAGCAGTACTTC.

This clonotype has a count of ten or more. This chain connects TRBV7-9 to TRBJ2-3; D unresolved. V was clipped by 5 bases and J by 2 bases, with 14 bases between them. This CDR3 contains 15 residues. Germline-derived CDR1 and CDR2 are SEHNR and FQNEAQ (reference sequence). This chain's CDR3 is CASSRAGLNTDTQYF. The CDR3 bases are TGTGCCAGCAGCAGAGCTGGCCTAAACACAGATACGCAGTATTTT.

The chain is built from TRBV20-1 and TRBJ2-7, with 8 nucleotides matching TRBD1. This CDR3 has 12 residues. Germline CDR1 DFQATT, CDR2 SNEGSKA (reference sequence). The trim removed 6 bases at V and 6 bases at J, leaving 7 bases unmatched. The DNA of the CDR3 is TGCAGTGCACCCGACAGGGGTGGCGAGCAGTACTTC. It encodes CSAPDRGGEQYF.

V gene TRBV6-1 combines with J gene TRBJ2-6; D gene ambiguous. The germline V and J ends were trimmed by 7 bases and 0 bases, with 16 bases remaining between them. The CDR3 has 17 amino acids. Germline values: CDR1 MNHNS, CDR2 SASEGT. The CDR3 DNA sequence: TGTGCCAGCACCGATAAACCACGGGTCTCTGGGGCCAACGTCCTGACTTTC. This encodes CASTDKPRVSGANVLTF.

In its sample, this clonotype was seen a few times. The chain combines TRBV10-3 with TRBJ2-5; tentatively, D is TRBD1 (6 bases). Germline CDR1 reads ENHRY; CDR2 reads SYGVKD. V lost 2 bases and J 0 bases, leaving 7 bases between the germline ends. This CDR3 is built from 14 residues. CDR3: CAISEGDNQETQYF. CDR3 DNA sequence: TGTGCCATCAGTGAGGGGGACAACCAAGAGACCCAGTACTTC.

The V and J genes are TRBV4-1 and TRBJ1-5; D is undetermined. The CDR3 is made up of 13 amino acids. V was trimmed by 4 bases and J by 6 bases, leaving 10 bases between them. Per germline, CDR1 MGHRA and CDR2 YSYEKL. CDR3 sequence (DNA): TGCGCCAGCAGCCTTGTAGACGGTCAGCCCCAGCATTTT. Residues: CASSLVDGQPQHF.

Points on this clonotype: Mismatch with germline at one junction end may stem from a read error. The chain has TRBV7-2 and TRBJ2-1; maybe TRBD2 (7 bases). Germline V CDR1 and CDR2: SGHTA, FQGNSA. The CDR3 is made up of 17 amino acids. The CDR3: CASRLGVAGASYNEQFF. In DNA form, the CDR3 reads TGTGCCAGCAGATTAGGAGTGGCGGGGGCGTCCTACAATGAGCAGTTCTTC.